The present T cell receptor (beta chain) was sequenced within a study of identical twins. This clonotype showed up just a few times. Its target is unknown. Germline CDR1 and CDR2: MNHEY and SVGAGI. CDR3 length: 12 residues. Trimming removed 6 bases at V and 8 bases at J, with 13 bases between. Study conclusions and caveats: Beta clonotypes that were abundant in cord blood contained fewer insertions, a pattern absent from memory repertoires. Less excess twin sharing appeared in beta out-of-frame sequences.

TCRdb ran MiXCR on the 5' RACE reads and lists one entry per CDR3 protein. The data contain roughly 750,000 distinct CDR3 sequences, around 20% of them singletons. This sample was shared with a second study, whose subject was T cells expressing NK-cell markers.

This TCR was sampled from a woman aged 18-29 years in good health. The sequenced material came from PBMCs. This chain links TRBV6-5 with TRBJ1-2; possible D gene TRBD1, 6 bases. In DNA form, the CDR3 reads TGTGCCAGCAGATCCACAGGGTGGGGCTACACCTTC. Translated, it gives CASRSTGWGYTF.